This T cell receptor (beta chain) was observed in a study of blood T cell repertoires in COVID-19 (dated by TCRdb to the early 2020s). Describing the broader study: Collaborator samples came from the United States, Italy and Spain and covered acute and convalescent phases of COVID-19. The prospective study material was composed of cDNA or gDNA derived from T cells, B-cell-depleted T cells, or PBMCs. Subjects who had been exposed to COVID-19, were actively infected with it, or had recovered from it provided the deeply sampled blood TCRbeta repertoires that made up the dataset. The repertoires were released in a freely available public database meant as a resource for research on the immune response to SARS-CoV-2. The samples were drawn from the first 160 participants of the ongoing ImmuneRACE study and from 1,254 subjects provided by 6 global collaborators. A de-identified subject ID, COVID-19 status, age in years and sex were almost always included in the sample metadata. Where HLA class I and class II types were available, the types were taken from metadata supplied by the sample provider, not from assay-based typing.

Collaborating institutions collected whole blood in K2EDTA tubes following their own protocols. For TCRbeta analysis, collaborators shipped samples in one of three forms: frozen whole blood, isolated PBMCs, or DNA extracted from either of those sample types. With respect to this clone: It lacks a known antigen. No base quality values were provided; no much bigger clone lies one nucleotide off.

The immunoSEQ Assay, a bias-controlled multiplex PCR, was used to amplify TCRbeta CDR3 regions from genomic DNA. For the original study's pipeline: Within the assay, amplification of reference gene primers was used to estimate how many nucleated cells each sample contained. To quantify the absolute abundance of each unique TCRbeta CDR3 rearrangement, sequence reads were collapsed and filtered. For each sample, productive Simpson clonality was calculated as the square root of Simpson's diversity index over productive rearrangements. TCRdb provides this immuneACCESS table in a form limited to in-frame rearrangements. Some clones are lacking; in checked studies, under half of them reflect an unresolved V gene, and why the rest are absent is not known. V and J calls and clone size are copied from that table; D and trimming were computed from the DNA. Here the sample has some 670,000 clones; about 90% occur a single time. The biggest ten clones account for about 0.24% of the sample.

Trimming takes 5 bases from V and 3 bases from J, and the germline ends sit 16 bases apart. Via the germline V gene (reference sequence), CDR1 is LNHDA and CDR2 SQIVND. The CDR3 spans 15 residues, from the cysteine through the phenylalanine. The read is trimmed to its CDR3 DNA, 45 bases read in frame from base 1. On the study overall, not on this receptor specifically: The quantity of clinical and demographic metadata differed by source and by participant and was supplied without curation.

The clonotype was recovered from a woman aged 18-29 years with acute or convalescent COVID-19. The V and J genes are TRBV19 and TRBJ1-2; a confident D gene designation cannot be given. Sample: peripheral blood. The encoded CDR3 is CASSPYFLVDYGYTF. The DNA is TGTGCCAGTAGTCCCTACTTCTTGGTTGACTATGGCTACACCTTC.